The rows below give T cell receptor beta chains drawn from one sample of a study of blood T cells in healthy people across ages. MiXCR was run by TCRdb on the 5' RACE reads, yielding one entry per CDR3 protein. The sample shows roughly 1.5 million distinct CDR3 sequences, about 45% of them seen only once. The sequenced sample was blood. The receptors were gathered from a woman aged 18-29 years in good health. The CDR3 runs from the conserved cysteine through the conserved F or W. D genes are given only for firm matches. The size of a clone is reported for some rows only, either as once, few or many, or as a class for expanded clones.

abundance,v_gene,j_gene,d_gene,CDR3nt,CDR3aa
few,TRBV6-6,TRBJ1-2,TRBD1,TGTGCCAGCAGTTCGCCCGGGACAGAGGGCTATGGCTACACCTTC,CASSSPGTEGYGYTF
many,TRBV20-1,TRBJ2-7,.,TGCAGTGCTAACCCTCCGGGAGTTGTAGGATACGAGCAGTACTTC,CSANPPGVVGYEQYF
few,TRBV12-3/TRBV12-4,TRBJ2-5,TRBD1,TGTGCCAGCACCCCGGACAGGGAAAGAGAGACCCAGTACTTC,CASTPDRERETQYF
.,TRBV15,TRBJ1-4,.,TGTGCCACCAGCACAGGACTTGATGAAAAACTGTTTTTT,CATSTGLDEKLFF
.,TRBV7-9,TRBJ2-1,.,TGTGCCAGCAGCTTAGGCAGAAAGCAGTTCTTC,CASSLGRKQFF
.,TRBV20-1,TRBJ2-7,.,TGCAGTGCTAGACGGGTGGAATACGGACAGAGCGGCGAGCAGTACTTC,CSARRVEYGQSGEQYF
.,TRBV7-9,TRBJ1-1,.,TGTGCCAGCAGCTTAGGGGGAGGGTGGACTGAAGCTTTCTTT,CASSLGGGWTEAFF
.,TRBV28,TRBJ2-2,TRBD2,TGTGCCAGCAAGCGGGACCTGAGAGGTGCGCCCGGGGAGCTGTTTTTT,CASKRDLRGAPGELFF
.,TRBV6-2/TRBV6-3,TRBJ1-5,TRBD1,TGTGCCAGCAGTCTCGGGGACAGGAGGTATCAGCCCCAGCATTTT,CASSLGDRRYQPQHF
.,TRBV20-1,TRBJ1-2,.,TGCAGTGCTAGAGATTACCAGGGGATACACTATGGCTACACCTTC,CSARDYQGIHYGYTF
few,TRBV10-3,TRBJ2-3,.,TGTGCCATCAGTGGTCCGCCGGGGTTGAACACAGATACGCAGTATTTT,CAISGPPGLNTDTQYF
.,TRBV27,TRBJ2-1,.,TGTGCCAGCAGTCCTGATGTAGGGGGCAATGAGCAGTTCTTC,CASSPDVGGNEQFF
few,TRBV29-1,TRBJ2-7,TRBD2,TGCAGCGTTGGGTATGGCGGGGGGACCTACGAGCAGTACTTC,CSVGYGGGTYEQYF
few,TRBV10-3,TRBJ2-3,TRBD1,TGTGCCATCAGCGGACAGGAGGATACGCAGTATTTT,CAISGQEDTQYF
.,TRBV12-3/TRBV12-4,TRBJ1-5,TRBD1,TGTGCCAGCAGTTTCTCGTCAGGGGGGGGTCAGCCCCAGCATTTT,CASSFSSGGGQPQHF
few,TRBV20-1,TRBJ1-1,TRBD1,TGCAGTGCTAGCAGGGGGGGGAACACTGAAGCTTTCTTT,CSASRGGNTEAFF
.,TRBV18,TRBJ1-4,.,TGTGCCAGCTCACCTTCCCGGTTCGCGAATGAAAAACTGTTTTTT,CASSPSRFANEKLFF
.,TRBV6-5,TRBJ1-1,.,TGTGCCAGCACCAAGAGTCCCGGGACAATAGGAACTGAAGCTTTCTTT,CASTKSPGTIGTEAFF
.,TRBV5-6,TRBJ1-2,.,TGTGCCAGCAGCTTGCGAGGCGCTCCTAACTATGGCTACACCTTC,CASSLRGAPNYGYTF
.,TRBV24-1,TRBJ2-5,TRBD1,TGTGCCACCAGTGATTCCACAGGGGGCCTTTACAATGAGCAGTACTTC,CATSDSTGGLYNEQYF
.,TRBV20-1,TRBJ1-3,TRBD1,TGCAGTGCGCCGGGACAGGTCGGAAACACCATATATTTT,CSAPGQVGNTIYF
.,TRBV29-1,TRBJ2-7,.,TGCAGCGTTTCGGGACCGGACAATGAGCAGTACTTC,CSVSGPDNEQYF
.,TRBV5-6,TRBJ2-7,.,TGTGCCAGCTGTGACAGGTACTCCTACGAGCAGTACTTC,CASCDRYSYEQYF
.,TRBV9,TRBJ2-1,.,TGTGCCAGCAGCCATGGGACTCTTTACAATGAGCAGTTCTTC,CASSHGTLYNEQFF
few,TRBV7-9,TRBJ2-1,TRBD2,TGTGCCGGAGCCCCCGGGAGGGTAAAAAATGAGCAGTTCTTC,CAGAPGRVKNEQFF
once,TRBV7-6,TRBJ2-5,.,TGTGCCAGCAGCTTGGGGGACAGCCGGGAGGAGACCCAGTACTTC,CASSLGDSREETQYF
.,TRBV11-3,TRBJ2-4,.,TGTGCCAGCAGCCTAGGGTACAGGGAGAGAGACATTCAGTACTTC,CASSLGYRERDIQYF
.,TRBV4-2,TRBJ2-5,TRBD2,TGTGCCAGCAGCCAAGAGGGGGGACTAGCCACAGAGACCCAGTACTTC,CASSQEGGLATETQYF
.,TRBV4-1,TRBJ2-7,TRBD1,TGCGCCAGCAGCCTGGGACAGGGCGTTTTAATTTACGAGCAGTACTTC,CASSLGQGVLIYEQYF
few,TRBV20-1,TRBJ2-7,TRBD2,TGCAGTGCTAGGACTAGCAGTAAAAGCGAGCAGTACTTC,CSARTSSKSEQYF
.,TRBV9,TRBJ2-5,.,TGTGCCAGCAGCCAGGGGGAGGGTCGTATGGAGACCCAGTACTTC,CASSQGEGRMETQYF
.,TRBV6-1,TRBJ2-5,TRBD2,TGTGCCAGCAAATCACGTTCCGGGACTAGCAGGATCCAAGAGACCCAGTACTTC,CASKSRSGTSRIQETQYF
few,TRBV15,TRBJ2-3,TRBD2,TGTGCCACCAGCAGAGATTGGGGACTAGCGACAGATACGCAGTATTTT,CATSRDWGLATDTQYF
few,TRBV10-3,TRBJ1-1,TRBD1,TGTGCCATCAGCGACCGTCCAGGGGGAAACACTGAAGCTTTCTTT,CAISDRPGGNTEAFF
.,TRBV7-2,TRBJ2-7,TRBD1,TGTGCCAGCAGCTTAGAATGGGACAGGGTTGACGAGCAGTACTTC,CASSLEWDRVDEQYF
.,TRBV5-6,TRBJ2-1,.,TGTGCCAGCAGCTTGAGAAGTCCCTACAATGAGCAGTTCTTC,CASSLRSPYNEQFF
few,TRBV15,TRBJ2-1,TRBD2,TGTGCCACGCTAATGACTAGCGGCTCCTACAATGAGCAGTTCTTC,CATLMTSGSYNEQFF
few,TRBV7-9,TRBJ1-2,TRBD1,TGTGCCAGCAGCTTAGCAGAGACAGGGGGCGGAGGCTACACCTTC,CASSLAETGGGGYTF
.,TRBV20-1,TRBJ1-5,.,TGCAGTGCTAAGGGCCCGTATAGCAATCAGCCCCAGCATTTT,CSAKGPYSNQPQHF
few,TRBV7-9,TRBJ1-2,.,TGTGCCAGCAGCTTAGGATCTGCGGGCCCATCTAACTATGGCTACACCTTC,CASSLGSAGPSNYGYTF
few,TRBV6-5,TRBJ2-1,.,TGTGCCAGCAGTCGAGATCCTAGCTTAACCTACAATGAGCAGTTCTTC,CASSRDPSLTYNEQFF
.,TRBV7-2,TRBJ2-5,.,TGTGCCAGCAGCTTTCGAGGGGGTGATCGGACCCAGTACTTC,CASSFRGGDRTQYF
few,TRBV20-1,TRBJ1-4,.,TGCAGTGCTACCCCACTTTGGGGGAATGAAAAACTGTTTTTT,CSATPLWGNEKLFF
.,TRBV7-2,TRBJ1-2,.,TGTGCCAGCATCCAGAATGGGGTTCTCGGCTACACCTTC,CASIQNGVLGYTF
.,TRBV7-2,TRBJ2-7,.,TGTGCCAGCAGCCTAGGAAGAATTGGCTACGAGCAGTACTTC,CASSLGRIGYEQYF
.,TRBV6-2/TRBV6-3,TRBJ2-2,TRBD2,TGTGCCAGCACCGGACTAGCGGGAGGTACCGGGGAGCTGTTTTTT,CASTGLAGGTGELFF
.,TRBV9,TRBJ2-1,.,TGTGCCTCCAGCGAAAATATCTACAATGAGCAGTTCTTC,CASSENIYNEQFF
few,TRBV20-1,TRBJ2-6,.,TGCAGTGCTACCCGCTCTGGGGCCAACGTCCTGACTTTC,CSATRSGANVLTF
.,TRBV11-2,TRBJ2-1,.,TGTGCCAGCAGCTTAGTTGGGGCCCATTTGTTTGAGCAGTTCTTC,CASSLVGAHLFEQFF
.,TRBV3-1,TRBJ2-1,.,TGTGCCAGCAGCCACCTAGCGCTTGAGCAGTTCTTC,CASSHLALEQFF
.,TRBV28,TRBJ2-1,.,TGTGCCAGCAGTCGTTCACAGGGGACTGGTGAGCAGTTCTTC,CASSRSQGTGEQFF
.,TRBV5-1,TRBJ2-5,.,TGCGCCAGCAGCTTGGAGAAGGGATCGGAGACCCAGTACTTC,CASSLEKGSETQYF
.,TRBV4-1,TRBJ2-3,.,TGCGCCAGCAGCCAAGATCGGGTCGCGGGCCTTAGCACAGATACGCAGTATTTT,CASSQDRVAGLSTDTQYF
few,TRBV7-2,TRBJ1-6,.,TGTGCCAGCAGCTTAGCCGGGGGATTCGTCTCACCCCTCCACTTT,CASSLAGGFVSPLHF
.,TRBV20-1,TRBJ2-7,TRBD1,TGCAGTCCTCATACCGGGACAGGCTACGAGCAGTACTTC,CSPHTGTGYEQYF